The 23 T cell receptor beta chains in this list originate from one sample, sequenced in a study of T cells in Graves' hyperthyroidism and ophthalmopathy. Amplification yielded TCR beta CDR3 regions, with RNA transcripts as the source. Initially, a first-round RT-PCR of the TCR CDR3 employed the HTBI primer set. TCRdb processed the multiplex PCR reads anew with MiXCR; each CDR3 protein has one entry. This table has around 700,000 distinct CDR3 sequences, approximately 19% appearing once. The specimen was blood. The source is a woman aged 45 to 65 with Graves' hyperthyroidism that later progressed to Graves' ophthalmopathy.

This clonotype was seen only a few times. The CDR3, as DNA: TGTGCCAGCTGGGGGTTGACTAACTATGGCTACACCTTC. Its translation: CASWGLTNYGYTF. This chain connects TRBV12-3 or TRBV12-4 to TRBJ1-2; D perhaps matches TRBD1 (5 bases). Trimming took off 8 bases at V and 0 bases at J, with 10 bases between the two ends. CDR3 length: 13 residues.

In its sample, this clonotype was seen a few times. The V and J genes are TRBV6-1 and TRBJ1-5; 8 bases map to TRBD1. J was trimmed by 6 bases and V by 7 bases; bases with no gene match: 5. The CDR3 length is 13 residues. The germline V gene encodes CDR1 MNHNS and CDR2 SASEGT. CDR3 sequence reads: CASKDRAGQPQHF. CDR3 sequence (DNA): TGTGCCAGCAAGGACAGGGCTGGTCAGCCCCAGCATTTT.

This clonotype was seen a single time. The rearrangement links TRBV6-2 or TRBV6-3 to TRBJ2-1; 9 bases are a match to TRBD2. The CDR3 contains 15 residues. CDR1 is MNHEY and CDR2 is SVGEGT in the germline V gene. J lost 7 bases, V lost 2 bases, and 6 bases had no gene match. The CDR3 here is CASSYRLAGNNEQFF. In nucleotides, the CDR3 is TGTGCCAGCAGTTACAGGCTAGCGGGGAATAATGAGCAGTTCTTC.

This clonotype was found a few times. The chain employs TRBV2 and TRBJ1-4; 7 bases are shared with TRBD1. Germline values: CDR1 SNHLY, CDR2 FYNNEI. The trim removed 7 bases at V and 7 bases at J, leaving 12 bases unmatched. The CDR3 is 15 residues long. DNA for the CDR3: TGTGCCAGCACAGGGGGAAAATATCGAATTGAAAAACTGTTTTTT. It codes for CASTGGKYRIEKLFF.

This clonotype was recorded many times. The genes are TRBV6-1 and TRBJ2-7, with 7 bases that match TRBD1. Germline V gives CDR1 MNHNS, CDR2 SASEGT. The CDR3 is 15 residues long. V dropped 5 bases and J dropped 6; count of bases not matched to a gene: 13. The CDR3 bases are TGTGCCAGCAGTCGGCCGGGACAGAGTCTTATCGAGCAGTACTTC. Amino acids: CASSRPGQSLIEQYF.

This chain connects TRBV29-1 to TRBJ1-2, with 7 nucleotides matching TRBD1. Looked up from germline, CDR1 is SQVTM and CDR2 is ANQGSEA. The CDR3 extends over 15 amino acids. With V trimmed by 1 base and J by 0 bases, 5 bases remained unmatched. The CDR3 DNA sequence: TGCAGCGTTGAAGGGGGGACAGCCTCTAACTATGGCTACACCTTC. This translates into CSVEGGTASNYGYTF.

This clonotype was counted ten times or more. The chain has TRBV12-3 or TRBV12-4 and TRBJ1-2; perhaps TRBD1 as D (6 bases). Trimming pared 3 bases from V and 6 bases from J, leaving 11 bases between. There are 13 residues in the CDR3. CDR3 loop: CASSLSQGNGYTF. CDR3 bases: TGTGCCAGCAGTTTGTCACAGGGTAATGGCTACACCTTC.

The chain carries TRBV19 and TRBJ2-2; D may correspond to TRBD1 or TRBD2 (5 bases each). The CDR3 has 14 amino acids. Trimming shortened V by 8 bases and J by 4 bases, and 14 bases separated the two germline ends. Germline-derived CDR1 and CDR2 are LNHDA and SQIVND (reference sequence). The CDR3 DNA reads TGTGCCAGTGGGCCGGGACCTGGCACCGGGGAGCTGTTTTTT. It specifies CASGPGPGTGELFF.

This clonotype was seen at least ten times. The V call is TRBV11-3, the J call TRBJ2-3; 14 nucleotides match TRBD2. Germline assignment: CDR1 SGHNT and CDR2 YENEEA. The J segment lost 1 base and the V segment lost 4 bases, leaving 7 bases of the junction unmatched. This CDR3 spans 18 amino acids. The CDR3 loop reads CASSSRLAGGPGTDTQYF. CDR3 DNA sequence: TGTGCCAGCAGCTCTCGACTAGCGGGGGGGCCGGGCACAGATACGCAGTATTTT. The complete variable domain, with remaining parts taken from reference TRBV11-3 and TRBJ2-3, reads EAGVVQSPRYKIIEKKQPVAFWCNPISGHNTLYWYLQNLGQGPELLIRYENEEAVDDSQLPKDRFSAERLKGVDSTLKIQPAELGDSAVYLCASSSRLAGGPGTDTQYFGPGTRLTVL.

This clonotype has ten or more counts. The rearrangement joins TRBV6-1 to TRBJ1-2, with D possibly being TRBD1 (5 bases). There are 16 residues in the CDR3. With 5 bases removed from V and 4 bases from J, the gap between germline ends came to 20 bases. Germline assignment: CDR1 MNHNS and CDR2 SASEGT. CDR3 nucleotides: TGTGCCAGCAGTTCCTTCCGGGGGGACCGGGGCTATGGCTACACCTTC. Protein: CASSSFRGDRGYGYTF.

This clonotype was counted many times. This chain links TRBV6-1 with TRBJ2-1, with TRBD2 identical over 11 bases. Germline assignment: CDR1 MNHNS and CDR2 SASEGT. V lost 3 bases and J lost 6; bases outside the gene matches: 10. The CDR3 has 17 residues. The CDR3 reads CASSDPGLAGGGNEQFF. For the CDR3, the DNA is TGTGCCAGCAGTGACCCGGGGCTAGCGGGGGGTGGCAATGAGCAGTTCTTC.

This clonotype was counted at least ten times. The V and J genes are TRBV12-3 or TRBV12-4 and TRBJ2-7, with D perhaps TRBD1 (5 bases). The V end was cut by 6 bases, the J end by 3 bases, with 15 bases between. This CDR3 is 14 amino acids long. CDR3 region: CASSHRRDYYEQYF. The CDR3 DNA is TGTGCCAGCAGCCACAGGCGAGATTACTACGAGCAGTACTTC.

This clonotype was seen repeatedly, ten times or more. This chain connects TRBV6-1 to TRBJ1-2, with D possibly TRBD1 on 6 matching bases. V shed 4 bases and J shed 0 bases, with 15 bases lying between them. Germline V gene data show CDR1 as MNHNS and CDR2 as SASEGT. The CDR3 covers 16 residues. Written as DNA, the CDR3 is TGTGCCAGCAGTGTCACAGGGCGCCGAGCTAACTATGGCTACACCTTC. It encodes CASSVTGRRANYGYTF.

The rearrangement uses TRBV2 and TRBJ2-7; possibly TRBD1 for D (6 bases). This CDR3 spans 14 amino acids. The V end was cut by 1 base, the J end by 7 bases, with 14 bases between. Germline-derived CDR1 and CDR2 are SNHLY and FYNNEI. CDR3 region: CASSEDLGAREQYF. In DNA, the CDR3 is TGTGCCAGCAGTGAAGATCTGGGGGCGAGGGAGCAGTACTTC.

At least ten counts were recorded for this clonotype. The CDR3 DNA reads TGTGCCAGCAGCTTAATGCGGGGGTACAATGAGCAGTTCTTC. Translation: CASSLMRGYNEQFF. This chain links TRBV7-2 with TRBJ2-1; 7 positions agree with TRBD2. After removal of 2 bases from V and 4 bases from J, the junction contained 2 bases not matched to a gene. CDR1 is SGHTA and CDR2 is FQGNSA in the germline V gene. CDR3 length: 14 amino acids.

This clonotype was seen ten or more times. The chain uses TRBV7-9 and TRBJ2-7; TRBD1 might be the D (6 bases). The length of the CDR3 is 16 residues. V lost 1 base and J 1 base, leaving 14 bases between the germline ends. CDR1 and CDR2 from the germline V gene are SEHNR and FQNEAQ (reference sequence). The CDR3 loop is CASSLGSPGQSYEQYF. The CDR3 DNA is TGTGCCAGCAGCTTAGGGTCTCCGGGACAATCCTACGAGCAGTACTTC.

This chain uses TRBV27 with TRBJ2-1, with 8 bases fitting TRBD1. The germline V gene has CDR1 MNHEY and CDR2 SMNVEV (reference sequence). CDR3 length: 15 residues. Trimming removed 2 bases from V and 2 bases from J; junction bases left unmatched: 2. The chain's CDR3 is CASSLPGQAYNEQFF. The CDR3 DNA follows: TGTGCCAGCAGTTTACCGGGACAGGCCTACAATGAGCAGTTCTTC.

The J gene is TRBJ2-3, the V gene TRBV9; weak D call: TRBD1 (6 bases). V was shortened by 0 bases and J by 0 bases, with 8 bases between the two germline ends. This CDR3 is 15 amino acids long. Germline V gene sequence: CDR1 SGDLS, CDR2 YYNGEE. DNA of the CDR3: TGTGCCAGCAGCGTAGGGACAGTTAGCACAGATACGCAGTATTTT. Translated, it gives CASSVGTVSTDTQYF.

The CDR3 sequence is CASSLGSVTNEKLFF. DNA of the CDR3: TGTGCCAGCAGCTTGGGGAGCGTCACTAATGAAAAACTGTTTTTT. V is TRBV11-2 and J is TRBJ1-4; D gene uncertain. Germline values: CDR1 SGHAT, CDR2 FQNNGV. This CDR3 contains 15 residues. V lost 3 bases and J 2 bases, leaving 10 bases between the germline ends.

This clonotype was observed a handful of times. V and J are TRBV27 and TRBJ1-1; D not resolved. The CDR3 is made up of 14 amino acids. V shed 3 bases and J shed 4 bases, with 12 bases lying between them. Germline V gene sequence: CDR1 MNHEY, CDR2 SMNVEV (reference sequence). The CDR3 here is CASSLGPSGTEAFF. The CDR3 coding sequence is TGTGCCAGCAGTTTGGGCCCCTCAGGCACTGAAGCTTTCTTT.

As for this clonotype: Since a much larger clone is just one base distant, this may be a read error. The chain employs TRBV11-1 and TRBJ2-3; 9 nucleotides agree with TRBD2. V gave up 7 bases and J gave up 5 bases; unmatched junction bases: 13. The CDR3 runs to 16 residues. In germline, CDR1 is SGHAT, CDR2 FQDESV (reference sequence). CDR3 protein: CASIPGTSPFQDTQYF. The DNA of the CDR3 is TGTGCCAGCATCCCCGGGACTAGCCCTTTCCAAGATACGCAGTATTTT.

The J gene is TRBJ1-2, the V gene TRBV2; no definite D call. V lost 0 bases and J lost 0, with 8 bases in between. The germline V gene has CDR1 SNHLY and CDR2 FYNNEI. The CDR3 is made up of 15 amino acids. The CDR3 nucleotides are TGTGCCAGCAGTGAAGCAGGTGGGCCTAACTATGGCTACACCTTC. The encoded protein is CASSEAGGPNYGYTF.

The sample holds many counts of this clonotype. The genes are TRBV3-1 and TRBJ2-1; tentatively, D is TRBD1 (6 bases). V was trimmed by 4 bases and J by 1 base, leaving 11 bases between them. This CDR3 has 15 residues. Germline V gene lookup returns CDR1 LGHDT and CDR2 YNNKEL (reference sequence). CDR3 coding DNA: TGTGCCAGCAGCCGGACAGTGACTTCCTACAATGAGCAGTTCTTC. Translated, it gives CASSRTVTSYNEQFF.